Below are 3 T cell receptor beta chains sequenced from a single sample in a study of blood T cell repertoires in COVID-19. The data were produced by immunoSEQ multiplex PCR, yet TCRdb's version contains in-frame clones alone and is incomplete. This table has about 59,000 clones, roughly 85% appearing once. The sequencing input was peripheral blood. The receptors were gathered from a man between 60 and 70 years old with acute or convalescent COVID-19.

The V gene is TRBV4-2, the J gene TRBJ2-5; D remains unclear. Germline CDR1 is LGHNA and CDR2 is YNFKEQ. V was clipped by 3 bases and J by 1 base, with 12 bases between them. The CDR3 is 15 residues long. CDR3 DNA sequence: TGTGCCAGCAGCCACTATCTAGGCATCCAAGAGACCCAGTACTTC. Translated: CASSHYLGIQETQYF.

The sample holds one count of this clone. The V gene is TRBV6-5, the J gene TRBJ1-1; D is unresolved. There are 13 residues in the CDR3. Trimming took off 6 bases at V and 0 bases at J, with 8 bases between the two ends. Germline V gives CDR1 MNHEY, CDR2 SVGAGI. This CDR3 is CASSQTLNTEAFF. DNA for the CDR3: TGTGCCAGCAGCCAAACATTGAACACTGAAGCTTTCTTT.

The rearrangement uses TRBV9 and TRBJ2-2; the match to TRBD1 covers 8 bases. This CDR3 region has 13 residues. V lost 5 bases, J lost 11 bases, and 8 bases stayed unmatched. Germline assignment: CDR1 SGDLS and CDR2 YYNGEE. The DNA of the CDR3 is TGTGCCAGCAGGGGGACAGGAGGACCTGAGCTGTTTTTT. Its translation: CASRGTGGPELFF.